This TCR beta chain emerged from a study of cytomegalovirus exposure and HLA in healthy donors. The PCR used 60 Vbeta and 13 Jbeta primers. Authors' data handling: Approximately 86 million unique TCR beta chains, 10 million to 14 million shared, were counted in a later analysis. Assay: immunoSEQ multiplex PCR; the TCRdb copy retains only in-frame clones and omits some. From that table come the V and J calls and clone size; the DNA was used to work out D and trimming. This sample has some 150,000 clones, with over 75% found just once. This CDR3 spans 15 amino acids. The chain is built from TRBV21-1 and TRBJ2-7; the table's D call, TRBD1, was not checked against the DNA. TRBV21-1 has pseudogene status. The origin of this receptor is a woman in her forties in good health and CMV-seropositive. Sequencing was performed on PBMCs. The CDR3, as DNA: TGTGCCAGCAGCCAAAGGGGGACAGGGCAGCGAGAGCAGTACTTC. Amino acid sequence: CASSQRGTGQREQYF.